Detailed here is one T cell receptor beta chain. Its antigen is still unknown. Total RNA extracted from each sample amounted to at least 5 micrograms. A second PCR of 7 to 11 cycles used a sample-barcoded 5' primer and a J-beta primer mix. Every molecule of cDNA carried a tag from a template-switch adaptor with 12 random nucleotides. TCRdb independently ran MiXCR on the 5' RACE reads; one entry per CDR3 protein. Of about 1,400,000 distinct CDR3 sequences listed, around 42% were seen once; the top ten hold roughly 7.9%. V was pared by 2 bases and J by 0 bases, with 8 bases of the junction left unmatched. CDR3 length: 17 residues. The germline V gene encodes CDR1 LGHNT and CDR2 FRNRAP. The sample comes from a study of blood T cells in healthy people across ages. Overall study findings and caveats: What prevented conclusive comparison of naive and antigen-experienced cells was that PBMCs were unsorted. Getting older went along with TCR beta diversity per million T cells dropping roughly linearly.

The sequenced sample consisted of blood. This sequence joins TRBV12-5 and TRBJ1-1; 8 bases align to TRBD1. This TCR was recovered from a woman in her late teens or twenties in good health. The CDR3 region is CASGLTQTGVMNTEAFF. The DNA of the CDR3 is TGTGCTAGTGGTTTGACCCAGACAGGGGTCATGAACACTGAAGCTTTCTTT.